The 19 T cell receptor beta chains reported below all come from one sample, sequenced in a study of T cells in localized non-small cell lung cancer. Data came from immunoSEQ multiplex PCR; TCRdb stores just in-frame clones and leaves some out. This sample has around 7,200 clones, with about 93% found just once. Sample: peripheral blood, taken before any cancer treatment. These receptors all come from a woman aged 35 to 75 with stage I lung adenocarcinoma.

This clone was detected only once. The rearrangement joins TRBV6-1 to TRBJ2-1; D possibly corresponds to TRBD2 (6 bases). CDR3 length equals 15 residues. Germline lookup yields CDR1 MNHNS and CDR2 SASEGT. V lost 4 bases to trimming and J lost 7 bases, with 17 bases between them. The CDR3 region is CASSVLALKGNEQFF. Written as DNA, the CDR3 is TGTGCCAGCAGTGTACTAGCTCTCAAAGGGAATGAGCAGTTCTTC.

This clone was seen a single time. The genes are TRBV29-1 and TRBJ2-2; D ambiguous. CDR1 and CDR2 (germline): SQVTM, ANQGSEA. The CDR3 loop spans 14 amino acids. Trimming stripped 0 bases from V and 6 bases from J, with 11 bases between. CDR3 residues: CSVEDWSGAGELFF. CDR3 DNA sequence: TGCAGCGTTGAAGACTGGAGTGGGGCCGGGGAGCTGTTTTTT.

The V gene is TRBV5-4, the J gene TRBJ2-7; 7 bases match TRBD1. In germline, CDR1 is SGHNT, CDR2 YYREEE (reference sequence). V gave up 2 bases and J gave up 0 bases; unmatched junction bases: 5. This CDR3 region has 15 residues. The CDR3 DNA reads TGTGCCAGCAGCTTTAACAGGGGTGGCTCCTACGAGCAGTACTTC. Its translation: CASSFNRGGSYEQYF.

This clone was detected once. The chain joins TRBV1 to TRBJ2-7; the table names TRBD2, a call not compared with the DNA. TRBV1 is recorded as a pseudogene. The CDR3 runs 15 residues. CDR3 nucleotide sequence: TGCACCAGCAGCCAAGGGACTAGCGGGGCGGACGAGCAGTACTTC. This codes for CTSSQGTSGADEQYF.

The chain joins TRBV6-1 to TRBJ2-1; D might be TRBD1 or TRBD2, each matching 6 bases. This CDR3 is 13 amino acids long. Germline CDR1 reads MNHNS; CDR2 reads SASEGT. V was cut by 5 bases and J by 4 bases, with 9 bases left in between. The chain's CDR3 is CASSKGGYNEQFF. As DNA, the CDR3 is TGTGCCAGCAGTAAGGGGGGATACAATGAGCAGTTCTTC.

The genes are TRBV7-8 and TRBJ1-5; 7 positions agree with TRBD1. Germline CDR1 reads SGHVS; CDR2 reads FQNEAQ. The CDR3 covers 15 residues. V shed 5 bases and J 7 bases; nucleotides not matched to a gene: 11. The CDR3 reads CASSPDRVRKQPQHF. For the CDR3, the DNA is TGTGCCAGCAGCCCCGACAGGGTGAGAAAACAGCCCCAGCATTTT.

The V gene is TRBV2, the J gene TRBJ1-4; D gene ambiguous. CDR1 SNHLY and CDR2 FYNNEI come from the germline V gene. This CDR3 contains 10 residues. Trimming took 6 bases from V and 8 from J, leaving 4 bases between them. CDR3 residues: CASRVEKLFF. The CDR3 DNA is TGTGCCAGCAGGGTCGAAAAACTGTTTTTT.

This chain uses TRBV10-1 with TRBJ2-2; no clear D. The CDR3 is made up of 12 amino acids. Per the germline V gene, CDR1 is WNHNN and CDR2 is SYGVQD (reference sequence). Trimming left V 4 bases short and J 7 bases short, with 7 bases between. The DNA of the CDR3 is TGCGCCAGCAGTGTGGGTATCGGGGAGCTGTTTTTT. The encoded protein is CASSVGIGELFF.

The chain links TRBV11-1 to TRBJ2-7; 9 nucleotides align to TRBD2. Losses at the gene ends were 3 bases for V and 2 bases for J; bases not matched to a gene: 2. The CDR3 runs to 14 residues. Germline values: CDR1 SGHAT, CDR2 FQDESV (reference sequence). This CDR3 is CASSFGGRAYEQYF. The CDR3 bases are TGTGCCAGCAGCTTCGGCGGGAGGGCCTACGAGCAGTACTTC.

This chain joins TRBV2 and TRBJ2-1; 7 bases fit TRBD1. This CDR3 comprises 15 residues. CDR1 is SNHLY, CDR2 FYNNEI, per germline. Trimming removed 6 bases from V and 6 bases from J; junction bases left unmatched: 11. In DNA form, the CDR3 reads TGTGCCAGCAGAACTGACAGGGTTGCAAGCAATGAGCAGTTCTTC. It is translated as CASRTDRVASNEQFF.

The rearrangement joins TRBV19 to TRBJ2-5; TRBD2 aligns across 10 bases. The germline V gene encodes CDR1 LNHDA and CDR2 SQIVND (reference sequence). The CDR3 covers 16 residues. The V segment lost 1 base and the J segment 5 bases; nucleotides outside the gene matches: 7. The CDR3: CASSIGRLAGAETQYF. CDR3 bases: TGTGCCAGTAGTATAGGCAGGCTAGCGGGAGCGGAGACCCAGTACTTC.

The chain recombines TRBV7-3 with TRBJ2-6; D possibly matches TRBD1 or TRBD2 (5 bases each). This CDR3 has 18 amino acids. Germline V CDR1 and CDR2: SGHTA, FQGTGA. Trimming stripped 1 base from V and 0 bases from J, with 13 bases between. CDR3 sequence reads: CASSLIGALGSGANVLTF. In nucleotides, the CDR3 is TGTGCCAGCAGCTTAATCGGGGCGCTTGGCTCTGGGGCCAACGTCCTGACTTTC.

This clone was detected only once. The chain carries TRBV6-5 and TRBJ2-7, with D possibly TRBD1 on 6 matching bases. Germline CDR1 is MNHEY and CDR2 is SVGAGI. V lost 7 bases, J lost 7 bases, and 14 bases lay in between. The CDR3 has 12 amino acids. The CDR3 DNA reads TGTGCCAGCATAGGGACATACGGAGAGCAGTACTTC. Residues: CASIGTYGEQYF.

V gene TRBV11-2 combines with J gene TRBJ2-1, with TRBD2 matching 8 bases. Looked up from germline, CDR1 is SGHAT and CDR2 is FQNNGV. V gave up 8 bases and J gave up 1 base; unmatched junction bases: 7. The CDR3 covers 15 residues. CDR3 loop: CASSTGGDSYNEQFF. The CDR3, as DNA: TGTGCCAGCTCTACGGGGGGGGATTCCTACAATGAGCAGTTCTTC. Full variable domain (missing parts from reference TRBV11-2 and TRBJ2-1): EAGVAQSPRYKIIEKRQSVAFWCNPISGHATLYWYQQILGQGPKLLIQFQNNGVVDDSQLPKDRFSAERLKGVDSTLKIQPAKLEDSAVYLCASSTGGDSYNEQFFGPGTRLTVL.

The chain employs TRBV20-1 and TRBJ2-5; 7 positions agree with TRBD2. Germline values: CDR1 DFQATT, CDR2 SNEGSKA (reference sequence). The CDR3 totals 11 residues. As DNA, the CDR3 is TGCAGCGGCGGGGGCCAAGAGACCCAGTACTTC. This encodes CSGGGQETQYF.

This clone was seen more than once but under ten times. This chain uses TRBV6-5 with TRBJ1-2; 10 bases are a match to TRBD1. The CDR3 has 15 residues. The ends lost 6 bases at V and 4 bases at J; junction bases unmatched: 8. Germline-derived CDR1 and CDR2 are MNHEY and SVGAGI. In DNA, the CDR3 is TGTGCCAGCAGCCCTGGGACAGGGGAATCCTATGGCTACACCTTC. As protein: CASSPGTGESYGYTF.

This sequence joins TRBV10-3 and TRBJ2-1; D is perhaps TRBD1 or TRBD2 (5 bases each). V was shortened by 5 bases and J by 1 base, with 18 bases between the two germline ends. This CDR3 comprises 17 residues. Germline CDR1 ENHRY, CDR2 SYGVKD. In DNA form, the CDR3 reads TGTGCCATCAGTCCCGAGACCGGGACCGGTTCCTACAATGAGCAGTTCTTC. It yields the protein CAISPETGTGSYNEQFF.

This clone was detected only once. This rearrangement joins TRBV19 to TRBJ1-5; D gene uncertain. V was clipped by 2 bases and J by 11 bases, with 16 bases between them. The germline V gene has CDR1 LNHDA and CDR2 SQIVND (reference sequence). This CDR3 comprises 14 residues. The CDR3 sequence is CASSIQTGKGTQHF. The DNA of the CDR3 is TGTGCCAGTAGTATACAGACCGGGAAAGGGACCCAGCATTTT.

The gene calls are TRBV6-5 and TRBJ2-7, with 7 bases fitting TRBD1. Germline V gene data show CDR1 as MNHEY and CDR2 as SVGAGI. The V segment lost 7 bases and the J segment 2 bases; nucleotides outside the gene matches: 8. The CDR3 has 14 amino acids. The CDR3 loop is CASKSPGQTYEQYF. The CDR3 DNA reads as TGTGCCAGCAAAAGTCCGGGACAGACCTACGAGCAGTACTTC.